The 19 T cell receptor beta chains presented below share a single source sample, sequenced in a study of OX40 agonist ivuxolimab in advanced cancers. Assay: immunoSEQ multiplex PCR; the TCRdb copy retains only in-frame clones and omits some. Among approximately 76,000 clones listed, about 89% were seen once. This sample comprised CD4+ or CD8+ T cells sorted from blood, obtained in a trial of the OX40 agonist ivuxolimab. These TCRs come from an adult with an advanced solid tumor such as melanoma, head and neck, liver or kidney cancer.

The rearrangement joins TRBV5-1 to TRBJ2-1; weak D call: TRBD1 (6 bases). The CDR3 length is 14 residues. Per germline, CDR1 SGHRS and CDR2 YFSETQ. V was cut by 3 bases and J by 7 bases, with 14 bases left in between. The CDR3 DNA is TGCGCCAGCAGCTGGGGGCTGAAAGAGAATGAGCAGTTCTTC. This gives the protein CASSWGLKENEQFF.

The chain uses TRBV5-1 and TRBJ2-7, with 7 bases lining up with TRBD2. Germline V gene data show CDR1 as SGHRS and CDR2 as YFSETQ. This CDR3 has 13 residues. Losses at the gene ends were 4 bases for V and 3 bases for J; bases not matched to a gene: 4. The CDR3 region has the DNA TGCGCCAGCAGCGTCGCGGGAGTCTACGAGCAGTACTTC. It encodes CASSVAGVYEQYF.

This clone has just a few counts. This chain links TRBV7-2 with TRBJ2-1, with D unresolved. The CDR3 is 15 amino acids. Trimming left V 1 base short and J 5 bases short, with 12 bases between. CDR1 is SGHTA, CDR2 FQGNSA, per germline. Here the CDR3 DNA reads TGTGCCAGCAGCTTAGGCTCTCAACTGGACAATGAGCAGTTCTTC. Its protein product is CASSLGSQLDNEQFF.

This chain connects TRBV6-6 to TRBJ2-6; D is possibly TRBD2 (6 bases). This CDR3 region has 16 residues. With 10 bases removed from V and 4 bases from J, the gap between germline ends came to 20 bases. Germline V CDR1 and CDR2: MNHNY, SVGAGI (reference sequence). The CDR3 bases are TGTGCCACCGGTCCCGAAGCGGGCTTCGGGGCCAACGTCCTGACTTTC. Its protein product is CATGPEAGFGANVLTF.

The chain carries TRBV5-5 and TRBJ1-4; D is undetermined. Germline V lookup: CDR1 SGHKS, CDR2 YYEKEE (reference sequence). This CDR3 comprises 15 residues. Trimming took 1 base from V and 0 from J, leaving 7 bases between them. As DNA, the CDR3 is TGTGCCAGCAGCTTGTTGGGGTCAACTAATGAAAAACTGTTTTTT. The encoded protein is CASSLLGSTNEKLFF.

The CDR3 DNA reads TGTGCCAGCAGCACTGGACTGGGACACACTGAAGCTTTCTTT. Its protein product is CASSTGLGHTEAFF. The chain combines TRBV7-2 with TRBJ1-1; tentatively, D is TRBD1 (5 bases). The V and J ends lost 5 bases and 3 bases respectively, with 13 bases between them. Per the germline V gene, CDR1 is SGHTA and CDR2 is FQGNSA. The CDR3 extends over 14 amino acids.

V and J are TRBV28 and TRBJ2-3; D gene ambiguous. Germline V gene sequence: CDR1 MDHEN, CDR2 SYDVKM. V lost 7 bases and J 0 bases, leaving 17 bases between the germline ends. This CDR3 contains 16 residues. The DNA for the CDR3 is TGTGCCAGCACCTCTACGCCGGAGCCGAGCACAGATACGCAGTATTTT. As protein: CASTSTPEPSTDTQYF. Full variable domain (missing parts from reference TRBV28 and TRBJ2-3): DVKVTQSSRYLVKRTGEKVFLECVQDMDHENMFWYRQDPGLGLRLIYFSYDVKMKEKGDIPEGYSVSREKKERFSLILESASTNQTSMYLCASTSTPEPSTDTQYFGPGTRLTVL.

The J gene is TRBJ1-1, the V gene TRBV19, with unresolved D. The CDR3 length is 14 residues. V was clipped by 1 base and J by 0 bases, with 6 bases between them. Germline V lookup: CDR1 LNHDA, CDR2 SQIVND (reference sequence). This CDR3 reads CASSIGRLNTEAFF. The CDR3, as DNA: TGTGCCAGTAGTATAGGGCGTCTGAACACTGAAGCTTTCTTT. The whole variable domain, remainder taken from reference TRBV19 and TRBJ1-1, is DGGITQSPKYLFRKEGQNVTLSCEQNLNHDAMYWYRQDPGQGLRLIYYSQIVNDFQKGDIAEGYSVSREKKESFPLTVTSAQKNPTAFYLCASSIGRLNTEAFFGQGTRLTVV.

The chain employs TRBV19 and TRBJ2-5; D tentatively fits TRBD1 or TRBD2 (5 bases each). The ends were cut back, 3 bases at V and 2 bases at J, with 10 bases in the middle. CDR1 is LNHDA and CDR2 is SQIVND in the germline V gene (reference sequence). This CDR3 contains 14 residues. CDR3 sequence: CASSILGVQETQYF. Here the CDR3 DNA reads TGTGCCAGTAGTATCTTGGGGGTACAAGAGACCCAGTACTTC.

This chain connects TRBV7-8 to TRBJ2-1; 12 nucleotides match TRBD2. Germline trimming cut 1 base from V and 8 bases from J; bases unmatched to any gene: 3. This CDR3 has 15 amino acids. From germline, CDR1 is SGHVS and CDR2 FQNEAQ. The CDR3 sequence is CASSLGTSGVHEQFF. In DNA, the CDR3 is TGTGCCAGCAGCTTAGGGACTAGCGGGGTCCATGAGCAGTTCTTC.

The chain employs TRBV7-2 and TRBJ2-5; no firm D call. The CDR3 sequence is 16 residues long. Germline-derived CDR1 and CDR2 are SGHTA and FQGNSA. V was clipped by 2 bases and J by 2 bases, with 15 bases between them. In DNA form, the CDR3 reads TGTGCCAGCAGCTTAAAGTCAGGCTCCTCGCAAGAGACCCAGTACTTC. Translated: CASSLKSGSSQETQYF.

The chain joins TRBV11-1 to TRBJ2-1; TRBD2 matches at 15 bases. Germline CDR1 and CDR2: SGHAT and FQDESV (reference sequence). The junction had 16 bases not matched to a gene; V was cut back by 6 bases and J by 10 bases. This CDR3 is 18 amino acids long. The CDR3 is CASSLPTGTSGRRAEQFF. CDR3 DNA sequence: TGTGCCAGCAGTTTACCAACCGGGACTAGCGGGAGGAGGGCGGAGCAGTTCTTC.

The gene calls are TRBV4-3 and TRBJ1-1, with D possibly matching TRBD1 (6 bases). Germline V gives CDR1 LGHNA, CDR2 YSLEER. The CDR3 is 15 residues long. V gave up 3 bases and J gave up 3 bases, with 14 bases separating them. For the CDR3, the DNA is TGCGCCAGCAGCCATTTGACCTCAGGGGACACTGAAGCTTTCTTT. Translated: CASSHLTSGDTEAFF.

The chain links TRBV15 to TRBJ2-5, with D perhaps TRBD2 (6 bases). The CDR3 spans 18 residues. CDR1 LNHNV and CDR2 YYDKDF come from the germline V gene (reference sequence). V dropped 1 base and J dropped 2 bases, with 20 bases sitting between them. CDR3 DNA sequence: TGTGCCACCAGCAGAGGGCCCACCGGGCGGGGAAAGCAAGAGACCCAGTACTTC. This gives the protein CATSRGPTGRGKQETQYF. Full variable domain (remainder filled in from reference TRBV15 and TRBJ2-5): DAMVIQNPRYQVTQFGKPVTLSCSQTLNHNVMYWYQQKSSQAPKLLFHYYDKDFNNEADTPDNFQSRRPNTSFCFLDIRSPGLGDTAMYLCATSRGPTGRGKQETQYFGPGTRLLVL.

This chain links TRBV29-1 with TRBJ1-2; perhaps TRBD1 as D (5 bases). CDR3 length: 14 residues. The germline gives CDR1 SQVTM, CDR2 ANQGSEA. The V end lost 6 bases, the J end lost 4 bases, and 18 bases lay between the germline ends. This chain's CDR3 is CSVPDLSGSYGYTF. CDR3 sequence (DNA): TGCAGCGTACCCGATCTATCAGGGTCCTATGGCTACACCTTC. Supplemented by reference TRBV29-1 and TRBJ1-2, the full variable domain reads SAVISQKPSRDICQRGTSLTIQCQVDSQVTMMFWYRQQPGQSLTLIATANQGSEATYESGFVIDKFPISRPNLTFSTLTVSNMSPEDSSIYLCSVPDLSGSYGYTFGSGTRLTVV.

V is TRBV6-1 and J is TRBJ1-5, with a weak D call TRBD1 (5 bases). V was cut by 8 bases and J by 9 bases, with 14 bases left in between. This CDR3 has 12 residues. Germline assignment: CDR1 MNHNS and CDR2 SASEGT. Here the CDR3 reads CASEDTWGPQHF. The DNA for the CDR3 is TGTGCCAGCGAGGACACGTGGGGGCCCCAGCATTTT.

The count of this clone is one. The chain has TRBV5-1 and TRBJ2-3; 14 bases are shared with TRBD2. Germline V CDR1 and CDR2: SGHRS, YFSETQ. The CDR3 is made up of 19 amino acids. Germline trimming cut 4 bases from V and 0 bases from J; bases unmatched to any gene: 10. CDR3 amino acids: CASSRGLAGVGVSTDTQYF. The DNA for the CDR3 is TGCGCCAGCAGCCGGGGACTAGCGGGAGTGGGCGTCAGCACAGATACGCAGTATTTT.

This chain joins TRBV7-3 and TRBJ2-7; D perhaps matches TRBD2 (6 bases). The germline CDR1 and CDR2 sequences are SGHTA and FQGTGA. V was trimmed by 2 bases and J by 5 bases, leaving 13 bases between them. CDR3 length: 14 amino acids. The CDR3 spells CASSLLGGTDEQYF. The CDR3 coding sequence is TGTGCCAGCAGCTTATTGGGCGGGACCGACGAGCAGTACTTC.

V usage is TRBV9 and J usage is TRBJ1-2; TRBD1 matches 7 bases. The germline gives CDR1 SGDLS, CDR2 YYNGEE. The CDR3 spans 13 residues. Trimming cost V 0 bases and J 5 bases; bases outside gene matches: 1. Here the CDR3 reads CASSVGQGYGYTF. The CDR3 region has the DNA TGTGCCAGCAGCGTAGGACAGGGTTATGGCTACACCTTC.